The 26 T cell receptor beta chains listed next were all sequenced from one sample in a study of shared clonotypes between healthy human individuals. The table came from immunoSEQ multiplex PCR; TCRdb's copy has only in-frame clones and leaves some out. The sample yields over 2 million clones, 95% seen once. What was sequenced was naive CD4+ T cells sorted from blood. Subset of the sample: CD45RA+ positively selected. These receptors came from a man aged 18-30 years in good health.

V is TRBV6-6 and J is TRBJ1-3; D remains unclear. Trimming shortened V by 6 bases and J by 5 bases, and 17 bases separated the two germline ends. This CDR3 has 15 amino acids. Germline lookup yields CDR1 MNHNY and CDR2 SVGAGI (reference sequence). CDR3 amino acids: CASSPDLVGRNTIYF. The CDR3 DNA reads TGTGCCAGCAGCCCCGATCTGGTGGGCCGAAACACCATATATTTT.

The V and J genes are TRBV4-1 and TRBJ1-2; no definite D call. This CDR3 region has 14 residues. V was cut by 2 bases and J by 4 bases, with 11 bases left in between. Per germline, CDR1 MGHRA and CDR2 YSYEKL. CDR3 sequence reads: CASSQISGPYGYTF. In DNA form, the CDR3 reads TGCGCCAGCAGCCAAATATCCGGGCCCTATGGCTACACCTTC.

J is TRBJ1-1 and V is TRBV7-8; 7 nucleotides match TRBD1. From germline, CDR1 is SGHVS and CDR2 FQNEAQ. With V trimmed by 8 bases and J by 4 bases, 7 bases remained unmatched. There are 13 residues in the CDR3. The CDR3 region has the DNA TGTGCCAGCCGACAGACAGGGATCACTGAAGCTTTCTTT. The encoded protein is CASRQTGITEAFF. The whole variable domain, filled in from reference TRBV7-8 and TRBJ1-1, reads GAGVSQSPRYKVAKRGQDVALRCDPISGHVSLFWYQQALGQGPEFLTYFQNEAQLDKSGLPSDRFFAERPEGSVSTLKIQRTQQEDSAVYLCASRQTGITEAFFGQGTRLTVV.

Remarks on this clone: The sample has other DNA sequences that encode this CDR3 too. The genes are TRBV10-3 and TRBJ1-1, with D possibly matching TRBD1 (5 bases). The length of the CDR3 is 14 residues. The V end lost 6 bases, the J end lost 0 bases, and 11 bases lay between the germline ends. Germline lookup yields CDR1 ENHRY and CDR2 SYGVKD. CDR3 nucleotides: TGTGCCATCAGACCTGGACAACTGAACACTGAAGCTTTCTTT. Its translation is CAIRPGQLNTEAFF.

This rearrangement joins TRBV11-2 to TRBJ2-5, with a tentative D call TRBD1 (5 bases). The CDR3 length is 14 residues. Per germline, CDR1 SGHAT and CDR2 FQNNGV. Trimming left V 1 base short and J 2 bases short, with 8 bases between. CDR3 residues: CASSLGTKQETQYF. The DNA for the CDR3 is TGTGCCAGCAGCTTAGGGACAAAGCAAGAGACCCAGTACTTC.

The rearrangement uses TRBV7-2 and TRBJ2-5; a weak D match, TRBD1 (6 bases). Germline V gives CDR1 SGHTA, CDR2 FQGNSA. Trimming took off 5 bases at V and 0 bases at J, with 13 bases between the two ends. This CDR3 spans 15 amino acids. CDR3 DNA sequence: TGTGCCAGCAGCCGACAAGGACAGCACCAAGAGACCCAGTACTTC. Its translation is CASSRQGQHQETQYF.

This clone was seen a single time. The gene calls are TRBV5-6 and TRBJ2-1, with TRBD2 matching over 8 bases. The CDR3 is 16 residues long. The V and J ends lost 3 bases and 5 bases, in that order; junction bases with no gene match: 10. Germline V gene sequence: CDR1 SGHDT, CDR2 YYEEEE. CDR3 loop: CASSSPGLGTNNEQFF. DNA of the CDR3: TGTGCCAGCAGCTCACCGGGACTAGGGACTAACAATGAGCAGTTCTTC.

The chain joins TRBV29-1 to TRBJ2-1; D unclear. Trimming pared 5 bases from V and 1 base from J, leaving 6 bases between. Germline lookup yields CDR1 SQVTM and CDR2 ANQGSEA. The CDR3 contains 12 residues. The CDR3 nucleotides read TGCAGCGTTCACAGTTCCTACAATGAGCAGTTCTTC. The encoded protein is CSVHSSYNEQFF.

This clone showed up just a few times. This chain joins TRBV7-2 and TRBJ1-1, with TRBD1 identical over 8 bases. The V gene end was trimmed by 5 bases and the J gene end by 0 bases; junction bases not matched to a gene: 2. This CDR3 spans 14 amino acids. CDR1 is SGHTA, CDR2 FQGNSA, per germline. In DNA form, the CDR3 reads TGTGCCAGCAGCGTGGGACAGGTGAACACTGAAGCTTTCTTT. As protein: CASSVGQVNTEAFF.

J is TRBJ2-7 and V is TRBV4-3, with TRBD2 matching over 9 bases. Per germline, CDR1 LGHNA and CDR2 YSLEER. The CDR3 loop spans 21 amino acids. Trimming removed 1 base from V and 3 bases from J; junction bases left unmatched: 22. CDR3 in amino acids: CASSQVDVSVLAGKAYYEQYF. CDR3 bases: TGCGCCAGCAGCCAAGTTGACGTTTCCGTGCTAGCGGGGAAGGCGTACTACGAGCAGTACTTC.

The chain recombines TRBV5-1 with TRBJ1-2; 9 nucleotides line up with TRBD1. This CDR3 is built from 14 residues. Germline V gives CDR1 SGHRS, CDR2 YFSETQ. V lost 2 bases and J lost 8; bases outside the gene matches: 7. CDR3 in DNA: TGCGCCAGCAGCTTCGGACAGGGGACGAGCGGCTACACCTTC. Translated, it gives CASSFGQGTSGYTF.

The chain's CDR3 is CASSVATGANVLTF. The CDR3 region has the DNA TGTGCCAGCAGCGTAGCGACGGGGGCCAACGTCCTGACTTTC. The chain is built from TRBV9 and TRBJ2-6; no clear D. The ends were cut back, 0 bases at V and 4 bases at J, with 5 bases in the middle. The CDR3 covers 14 residues. Germline lookup yields CDR1 SGDLS and CDR2 YYNGEE.

The rearrangement joins TRBV7-2 to TRBJ2-7, with TRBD1 identical over 7 bases. From germline, CDR1 is SGHTA and CDR2 FQGNSA. V trimming: 1 base; J trimming: 5 bases; junction bases outside the gene matches: 8. The CDR3 extends over 15 amino acids. This CDR3 is CASSLEPGGLHEQYF. The CDR3 DNA follows: TGTGCCAGCAGCTTAGAACCAGGGGGTTTACACGAGCAGTACTTC.

This chain connects TRBV2 to TRBJ2-7; 10 bases agree with TRBD1. This CDR3 has 15 residues. Trimming at V came to 1 base and at J to 6 bases, leaving 6 bases not matched to a gene. From germline, CDR1 is SNHLY and CDR2 FYNNEI. The CDR3 DNA reads TGTGCCAGCAGTGAAGAAAGGACAGGGGGTTTCGAGCAGTACTTC. Encoded protein: CASSEERTGGFEQYF.

The chain carries TRBV6-5 and TRBJ1-5; a weak D match, TRBD1 (6 bases). V was trimmed by 6 bases and J by 6 bases, leaving 12 bases between them. This CDR3 spans 13 amino acids. Germline CDR1 and CDR2: MNHEY and SVGAGI. This CDR3 reads CASRTQGGQPQHF. Here the CDR3 DNA reads TGTGCCAGCAGGACACAGGGAGGTCAGCCCCAGCATTTT.

The V call is TRBV6-1, the J call TRBJ2-6, with no clear D. Per the germline V gene, CDR1 is MNHNS and CDR2 is SASEGT. The CDR3 contains 13 residues. Trimming stripped 6 bases from V and 6 bases from J, with 9 bases between. This CDR3 reads CASRGGTANVLTF. Here the CDR3 DNA reads TGTGCCAGCAGGGGTGGTACGGCCAACGTCCTGACTTTC.

The V gene is TRBV10-3, the J gene TRBJ2-7, with 8 positions matching TRBD1. Germline V lookup: CDR1 ENHRY, CDR2 SYGVKD. J gave up 2 bases and V 3 bases, and 6 bases lay outside the gene matches. The CDR3 sequence is 15 residues long. The CDR3 protein is CAISDRTGNPYEQYF. Here the CDR3 DNA reads TGTGCCATCAGTGATAGGACAGGGAACCCCTACGAGCAGTACTTC.

The chain joins TRBV19 to TRBJ1-2, with 7 bases identical to TRBD1. Trimming at V came to 5 bases and at J to 5 bases, leaving 14 bases not matched to a gene. This CDR3 region has 16 residues. Germline CDR1 is LNHDA and CDR2 is SQIVND (reference sequence). The CDR3 sequence is CASSREQGLNHYGYTF. CDR3 bases: TGTGCCAGTAGTCGGGAACAGGGGCTCAACCATTATGGCTACACCTTC.

The chain carries TRBV10-1 and TRBJ2-7; TRBD1 might be the D (6 bases). V was trimmed by 7 bases and J by 4 bases, leaving 14 bases between them. CDR3 length: 13 amino acids. The germline CDR1 and CDR2 sequences are WNHNN and SYGVQD (reference sequence). The CDR3 is CASNRRQGYEQYF. The CDR3 DNA reads as TGCGCCAGCAATAGGAGGCAGGGGTACGAGCAGTACTTC.

The genes are TRBV7-9 and TRBJ2-1; D remains ambiguous. The germline gives CDR1 SEHNR, CDR2 FQNEAQ (reference sequence). Trimming pared 3 bases from V and 8 bases from J, leaving 14 bases between. This CDR3 is built from 14 residues. The CDR3 DNA reads TGTGCCAGCAGCTTTAGACAAGGATTGGATGAGCAGTTCTTC. Translation gives CASSFRQGLDEQFF.

This sequence joins TRBV30 and TRBJ1-1, with a weak D call TRBD1 (5 bases). The ends were cut back, 4 bases at V and 6 bases at J, with 21 bases in the middle. Germline CDR1 GTSNPN, CDR2 SVGIG (reference sequence). The CDR3 spans 15 residues. CDR3 sequence reads: CAWTAPIEGKAEAFF. In DNA form, the CDR3 reads TGTGCCTGGACGGCCCCGATCGAGGGGAAGGCTGAAGCTTTCTTT.

This sequence joins TRBV5-6 and TRBJ1-5, with a weak D call TRBD1 (6 bases). V was pared by 1 base and J by 3 bases, with 11 bases between. The germline gives CDR1 SGHDT, CDR2 YYEEEE. The CDR3 runs to 15 residues. As DNA, the CDR3 is TGTGCCAGCAGCTTGACAGGGAGATTCAATCAGCCCCAGCATTTT. This sequence encodes CASSLTGRFNQPQHF.

This chain connects TRBV30 to TRBJ2-1; D remains ambiguous. Trimming cost V 1 base and J 9 bases, with 10 bases left between them. The CDR3 has 12 residues. CDR1 is GTSNPN and CDR2 is SVGIG in the germline V gene (reference sequence). The DNA for the CDR3 is TGTGCCTGGAGTGATAAAAGTATTGAGCAGTTCTTC. Its translation: CAWSDKSIEQFF.

The V call is TRBV5-1, the J call TRBJ1-1, with D possibly matching TRBD1 (5 bases). This CDR3 comprises 13 residues. V dropped 7 bases and J dropped 1 base, with 11 bases sitting between them. CDR1 SGHRS and CDR2 YFSETQ come from the germline V gene. DNA for the CDR3: TGCGCCAGCCGGGACTCTGGGAACACTGAAGCTTTCTTT. Residues: CASRDSGNTEAFF. Full variable domain (rest looked up from reference TRBV5-1 and TRBJ1-1): KAGVTQTPRYLIKTRGQQVTLSCSPISGHRSVSWYQQTPGQGLQFLFEYFSETQRNKGNFPGRFSGRQFSNSRSEMNVSTLELGDSALYLCASRDSGNTEAFFGQGTRLTVV.

This clone appeared once. The genes are TRBV10-1 and TRBJ2-7, with TRBD1 identical over 8 bases. The CDR3 has 16 residues. V gave up 3 bases and J gave up 6 bases; unmatched junction bases: 13. CDR1 is WNHNN, CDR2 SYGVQD, per germline (reference sequence). CDR3 nucleotides: TGCGCCAGCAGTGAAGACAGGGGTTTTATTAAGCGCGAGCAGTACTTC. Translated, it gives CASSEDRGFIKREQYF.

To note about this clone: The same CDR3 arises from other DNA sequences in this sample as well. This chain joins TRBV7-2 and TRBJ1-3; D is possibly TRBD1 (5 bases). The CDR3 totals 15 residues. V was pared by 2 bases and J by 1 base, with 9 bases between. In germline, CDR1 is SGHTA, CDR2 FQGNSA. The CDR3 sequence: CASSLSAGSGNTIYF. Written as DNA, the CDR3 is TGTGCCAGCAGCTTAAGCGCAGGGTCTGGAAACACCATATATTTT.